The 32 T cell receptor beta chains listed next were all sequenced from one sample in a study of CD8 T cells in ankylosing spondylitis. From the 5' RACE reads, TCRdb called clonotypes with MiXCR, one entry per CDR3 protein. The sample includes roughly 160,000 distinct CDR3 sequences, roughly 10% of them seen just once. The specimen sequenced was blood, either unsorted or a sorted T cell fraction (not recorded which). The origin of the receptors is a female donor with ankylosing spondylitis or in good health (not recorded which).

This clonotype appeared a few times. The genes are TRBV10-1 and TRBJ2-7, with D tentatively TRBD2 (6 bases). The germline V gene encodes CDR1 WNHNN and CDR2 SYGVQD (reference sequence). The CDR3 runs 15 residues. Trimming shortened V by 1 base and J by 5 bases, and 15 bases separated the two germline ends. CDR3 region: CASSEYLGRGNEQYF. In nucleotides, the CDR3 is TGCGCCAGCAGTGAGTACCTGGGGCGCGGGAACGAGCAGTACTTC.

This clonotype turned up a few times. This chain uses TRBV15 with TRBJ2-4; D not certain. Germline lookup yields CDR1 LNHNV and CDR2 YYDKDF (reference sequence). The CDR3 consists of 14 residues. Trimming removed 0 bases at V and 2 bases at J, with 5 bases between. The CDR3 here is CATSREGTKNIQYF. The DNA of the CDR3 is TGTGCCACCAGCAGAGAGGGGACCAAAAACATTCAGTACTTC.

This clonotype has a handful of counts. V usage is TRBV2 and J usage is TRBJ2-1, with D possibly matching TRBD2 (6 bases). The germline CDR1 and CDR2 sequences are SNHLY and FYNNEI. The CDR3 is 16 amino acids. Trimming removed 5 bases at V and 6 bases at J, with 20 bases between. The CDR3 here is CASSRVWPPGLNEQFF. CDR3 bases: TGTGCCAGCAGTCGGGTTTGGCCTCCGGGACTCAATGAGCAGTTCTTC.

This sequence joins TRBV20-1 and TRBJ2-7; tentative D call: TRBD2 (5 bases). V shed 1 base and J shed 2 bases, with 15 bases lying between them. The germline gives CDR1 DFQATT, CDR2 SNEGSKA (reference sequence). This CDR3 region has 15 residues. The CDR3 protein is CSARVGRVPPYEQYF. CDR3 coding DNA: TGCAGTGCTAGAGTAGGGCGGGTGCCTCCCTACGAGCAGTACTTC.

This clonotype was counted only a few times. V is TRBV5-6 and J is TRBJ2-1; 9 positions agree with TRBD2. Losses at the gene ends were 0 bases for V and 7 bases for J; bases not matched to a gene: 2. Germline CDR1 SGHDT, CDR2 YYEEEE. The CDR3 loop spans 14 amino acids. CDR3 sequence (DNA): TGTGCCAGCAGCTTGGGCGGGAGGGTTAATGAGCAGTTCTTC. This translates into CASSLGGRVNEQFF. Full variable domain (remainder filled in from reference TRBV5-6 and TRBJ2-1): DAGVTQSPTHLIKTRGQQVTLRCSPKSGHDTVSWYQQALGQGPQFIFQYYEEEERQRGNFPDRFSGHQFPNYSSELNVNALLLGDSALYLCASSLGGRVNEQFFGPGTRLTVL.

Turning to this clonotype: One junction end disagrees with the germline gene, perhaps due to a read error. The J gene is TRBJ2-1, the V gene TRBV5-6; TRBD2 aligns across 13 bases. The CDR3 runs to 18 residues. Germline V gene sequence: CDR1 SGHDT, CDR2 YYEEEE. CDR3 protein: CVSSPGLAGELLSDEQFF. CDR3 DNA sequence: TGTGTCAGCAGCCCCGGACTAGCGGGAGAGTTATTGTCGGATGAGCAGTTCTTC.

CDR3 protein: CASHSGPQETQYF. The CDR3 DNA sequence: TGTGCCAGCCACTCGGGACCCCAAGAGACCCAGTACTTC. This rearrangement joins TRBV28 to TRBJ2-5; D is tentatively TRBD1 or TRBD2 (5 bases each). The CDR3 length is 13 residues. V shed 8 bases and J shed 1 base, with 11 bases lying between them. CDR1 MDHEN and CDR2 SYDVKM come from the germline V gene.

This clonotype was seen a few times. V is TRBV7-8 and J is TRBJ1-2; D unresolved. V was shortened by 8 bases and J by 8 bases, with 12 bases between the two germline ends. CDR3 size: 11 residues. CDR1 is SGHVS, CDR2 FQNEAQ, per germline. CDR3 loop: CASGENWGYTF. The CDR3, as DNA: TGTGCCAGCGGAGAGAACTGGGGCTACACCTTC.

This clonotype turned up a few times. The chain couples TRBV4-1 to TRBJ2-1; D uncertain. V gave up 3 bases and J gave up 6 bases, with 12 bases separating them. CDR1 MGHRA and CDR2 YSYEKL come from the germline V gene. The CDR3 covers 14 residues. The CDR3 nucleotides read TGCGCCAGCAGCCAGCGGAGCACTATCAATGAGCAGTTCTTC. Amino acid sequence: CASSQRSTINEQFF.

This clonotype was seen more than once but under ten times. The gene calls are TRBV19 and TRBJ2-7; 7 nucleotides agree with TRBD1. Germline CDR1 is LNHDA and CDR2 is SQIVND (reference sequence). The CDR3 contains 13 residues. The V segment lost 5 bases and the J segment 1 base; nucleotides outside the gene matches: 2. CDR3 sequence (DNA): TGTGCCAGTAGTGGGGGACAGTCCTACGAGCAGTACTTC. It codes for CASSGGQSYEQYF.

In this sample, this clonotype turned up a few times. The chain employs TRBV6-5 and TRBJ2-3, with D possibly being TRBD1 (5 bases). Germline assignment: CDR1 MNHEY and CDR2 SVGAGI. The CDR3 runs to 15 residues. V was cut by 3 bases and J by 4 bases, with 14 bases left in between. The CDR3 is CASSYRQGIADTQYF. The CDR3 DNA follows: TGTGCCAGCAGTTATCGGCAGGGAATCGCAGATACGCAGTATTTT.

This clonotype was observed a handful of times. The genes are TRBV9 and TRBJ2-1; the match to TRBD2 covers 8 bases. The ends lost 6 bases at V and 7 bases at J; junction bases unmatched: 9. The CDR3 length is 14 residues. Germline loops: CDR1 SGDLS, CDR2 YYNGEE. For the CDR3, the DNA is TGTGCCAGCACTCGGGGGGGTCCGGCAAATGAGCAGTTCTTC. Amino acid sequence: CASTRGGPANEQFF.

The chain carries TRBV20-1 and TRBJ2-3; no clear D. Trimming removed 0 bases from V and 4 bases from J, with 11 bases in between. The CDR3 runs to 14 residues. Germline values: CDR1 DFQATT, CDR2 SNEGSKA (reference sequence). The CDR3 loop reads CSARDRQAPDTQYF. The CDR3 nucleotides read TGCAGTGCTAGAGATCGGCAGGCTCCAGATACGCAGTATTTT.

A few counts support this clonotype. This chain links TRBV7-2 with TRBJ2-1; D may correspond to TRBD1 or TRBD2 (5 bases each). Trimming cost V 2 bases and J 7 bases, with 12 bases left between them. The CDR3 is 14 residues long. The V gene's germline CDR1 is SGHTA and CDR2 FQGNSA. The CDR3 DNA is TGTGCCAGCAGCTTAAGTCTTGGGGGAAATGAGCAGTTCTTC. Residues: CASSLSLGGNEQFF.

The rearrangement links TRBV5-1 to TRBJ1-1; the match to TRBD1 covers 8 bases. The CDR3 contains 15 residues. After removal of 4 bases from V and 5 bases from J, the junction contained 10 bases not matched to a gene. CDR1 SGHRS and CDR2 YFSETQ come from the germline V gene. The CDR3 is CASSAIQGAGTEAFF. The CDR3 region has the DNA TGCGCCAGCAGCGCCATCCAGGGGGCTGGGACTGAAGCTTTCTTT.

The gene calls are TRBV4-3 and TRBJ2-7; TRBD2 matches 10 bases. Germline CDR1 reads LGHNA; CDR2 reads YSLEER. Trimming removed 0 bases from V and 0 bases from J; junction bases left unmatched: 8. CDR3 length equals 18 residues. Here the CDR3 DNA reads TGCGCCAGCAGCCAAGAAGGTGGAGCGGGAGGGTCCTCCTACGAGCAGTACTTC. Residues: CASSQEGGAGGSSYEQYF.

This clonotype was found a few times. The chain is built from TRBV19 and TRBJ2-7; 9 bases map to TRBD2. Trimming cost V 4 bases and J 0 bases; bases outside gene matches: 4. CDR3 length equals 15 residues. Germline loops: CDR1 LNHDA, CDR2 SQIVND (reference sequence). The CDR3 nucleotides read TGTGCCAGTAGTACAATTAGCGGGAGCTCCTACGAGCAGTACTTC. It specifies CASSTISGSSYEQYF. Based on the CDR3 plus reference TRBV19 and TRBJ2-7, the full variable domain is DGGITQSPKYLFRKEGQNVTLSCEQNLNHDAMYWYRQDPGQGLRLIYYSQIVNDFQKGDIAEGYSVSREKKESFPLTVTSAQKNPTAFYLCASSTISGSSYEQYFGPGTRLTVT.

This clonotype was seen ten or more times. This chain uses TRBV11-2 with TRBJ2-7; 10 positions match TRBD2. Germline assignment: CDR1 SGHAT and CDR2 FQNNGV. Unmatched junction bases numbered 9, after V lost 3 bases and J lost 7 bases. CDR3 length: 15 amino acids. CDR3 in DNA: TGTGCCAGCAGCTTGTACGCTAGCGGGAGAGGTGAGCAGTACTTC. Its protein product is CASSLYASGRGEQYF.

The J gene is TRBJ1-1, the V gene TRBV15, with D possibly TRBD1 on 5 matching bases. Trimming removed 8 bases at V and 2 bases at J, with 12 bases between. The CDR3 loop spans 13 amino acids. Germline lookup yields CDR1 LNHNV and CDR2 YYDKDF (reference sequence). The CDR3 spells CATGDGFNTEAFF. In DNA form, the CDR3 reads TGTGCCACCGGGGACGGGTTCAACACTGAAGCTTTCTTT.

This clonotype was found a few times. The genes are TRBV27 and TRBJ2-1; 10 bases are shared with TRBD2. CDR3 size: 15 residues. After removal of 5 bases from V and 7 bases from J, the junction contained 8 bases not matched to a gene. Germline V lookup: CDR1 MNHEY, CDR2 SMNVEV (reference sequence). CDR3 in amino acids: CASSPLAGVRNEQFF. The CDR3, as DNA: TGTGCCAGCAGTCCCCTAGCGGGAGTCAGAAATGAGCAGTTCTTC.

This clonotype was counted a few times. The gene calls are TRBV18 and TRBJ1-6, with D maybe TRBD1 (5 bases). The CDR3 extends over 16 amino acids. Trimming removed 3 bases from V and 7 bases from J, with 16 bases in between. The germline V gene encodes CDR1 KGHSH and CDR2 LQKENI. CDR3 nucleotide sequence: TGTGCCAGCTCACCGGATTACAGGTTGTTGAATTCACCCCTCCACTTT. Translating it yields CASSPDYRLLNSPLHF.

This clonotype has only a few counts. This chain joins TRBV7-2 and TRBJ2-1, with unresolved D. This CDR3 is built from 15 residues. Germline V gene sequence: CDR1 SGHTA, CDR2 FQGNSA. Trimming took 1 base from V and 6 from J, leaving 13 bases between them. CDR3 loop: CASSLGQILPNEQFF. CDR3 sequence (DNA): TGTGCCAGCAGCTTAGGGCAGATTCTTCCCAATGAGCAGTTCTTC.

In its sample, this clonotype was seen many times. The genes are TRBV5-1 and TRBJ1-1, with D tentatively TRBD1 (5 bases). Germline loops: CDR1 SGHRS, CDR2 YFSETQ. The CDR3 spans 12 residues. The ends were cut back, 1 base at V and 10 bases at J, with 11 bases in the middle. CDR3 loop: CASSLTAGLAFF. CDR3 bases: TGCGCCAGCAGCTTGACCGCAGGGCTAGCTTTCTTT.

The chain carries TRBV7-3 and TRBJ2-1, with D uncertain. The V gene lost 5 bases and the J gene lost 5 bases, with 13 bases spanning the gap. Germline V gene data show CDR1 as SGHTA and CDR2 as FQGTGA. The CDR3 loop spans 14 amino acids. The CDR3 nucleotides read TGTGCCAGCAGCCTGGAAGCCCGCGACAATGAGCAGTTCTTC. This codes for CASSLEARDNEQFF. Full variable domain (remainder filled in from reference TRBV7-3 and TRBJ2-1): GAGVSQTPSNKVTEKGKYVELRCDPISGHTALYWYRQSLGQGPEFLIYFQGTGAADDSGLPNDRFFAVRPEGSVSTLKIQRTERGDSAVYLCASSLEARDNEQFFGPGTRLTVL.

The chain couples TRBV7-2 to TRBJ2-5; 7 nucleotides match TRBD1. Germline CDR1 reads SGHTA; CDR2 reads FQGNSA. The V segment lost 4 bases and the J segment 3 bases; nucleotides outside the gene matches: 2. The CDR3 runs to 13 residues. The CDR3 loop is CASSSGTEETQYF. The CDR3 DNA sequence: TGTGCCAGCAGCTCCGGGACAGAAGAGACCCAGTACTTC.

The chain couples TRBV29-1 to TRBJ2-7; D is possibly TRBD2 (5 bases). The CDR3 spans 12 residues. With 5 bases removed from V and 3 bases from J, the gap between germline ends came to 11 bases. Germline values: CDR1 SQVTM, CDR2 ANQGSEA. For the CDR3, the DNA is TGCAGCGTTCGAAGCGGCCACTACGAGCAGTACTTC. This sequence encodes CSVRSGHYEQYF.

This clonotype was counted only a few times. The CDR3 bases are TGCAGTGCTAGAGGCTCGGCGTCCTACGAGCAGTACTTC. Protein: CSARGSASYEQYF. The gene calls are TRBV20-1 and TRBJ2-7; D is unresolved. This CDR3 is built from 13 residues. V lost 1 base and J 1 base, leaving 8 bases between the germline ends. CDR1 DFQATT and CDR2 SNEGSKA come from the germline V gene (reference sequence).

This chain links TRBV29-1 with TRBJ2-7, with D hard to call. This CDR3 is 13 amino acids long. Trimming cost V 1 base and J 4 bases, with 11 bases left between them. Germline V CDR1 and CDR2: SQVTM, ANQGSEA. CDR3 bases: TGCAGCGTTGAAGGTGGTAGGCCGTACGAGCAGTACTTC. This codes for CSVEGGRPYEQYF.

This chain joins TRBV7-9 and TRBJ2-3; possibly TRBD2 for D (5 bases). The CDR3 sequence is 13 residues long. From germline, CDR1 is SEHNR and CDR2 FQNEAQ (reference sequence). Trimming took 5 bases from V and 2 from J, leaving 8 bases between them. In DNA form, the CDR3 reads TGTGCCAGCAGCCGACTAATCACAGATACGCAGTATTTT. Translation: CASSRLITDTQYF.

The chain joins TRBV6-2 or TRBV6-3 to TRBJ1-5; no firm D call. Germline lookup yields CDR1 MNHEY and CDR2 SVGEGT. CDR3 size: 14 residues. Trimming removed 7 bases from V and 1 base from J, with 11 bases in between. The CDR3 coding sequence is TGTGCCAGCACCCCCCCGGAGAGCAATCAGCCCCAGCATTTT. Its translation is CASTPPESNQPQHF.

The CDR3 nucleotides read TGCGCCAGCAGCCAAGATAAACGAGGGAATGAGCAGTTCTTC. Translating it yields CASSQDKRGNEQFF. The gene calls are TRBV4-3 and TRBJ2-1; D perhaps matches TRBD2 (5 bases). Trimming took 0 bases from V and 7 from J, leaving 10 bases between them. The CDR3 is made up of 14 amino acids. Looked up from germline, CDR1 is LGHNA and CDR2 is YSLEER.

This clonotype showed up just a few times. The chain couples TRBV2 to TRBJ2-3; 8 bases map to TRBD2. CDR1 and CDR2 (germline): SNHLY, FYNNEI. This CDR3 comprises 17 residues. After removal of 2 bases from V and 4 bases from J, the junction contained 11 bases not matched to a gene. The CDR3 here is CASSETVAGLGPDTQYF. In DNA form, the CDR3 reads TGTGCCAGCAGTGAAACCGTAGCGGGACTGGGGCCAGATACGCAGTATTTT.